This entry lists 25 T cell receptor beta chains sequenced from one sample in a study of cytomegalovirus exposure and HLA in healthy donors. Primers included in the PCR were 60 Vbeta and 13 Jbeta primers. Assay used: immunoSEQ multiplex PCR; TCRdb lists only in-frame clones, some missing. Among under 200,000 clones, approximately 78% were seen once, and the ten largest hold about 0.98%. Sequencing input: PBMCs. These receptors were collected from a girl aged 2 to 10 in good health and CMV-seropositive.

The chain employs TRBV7-8 and TRBJ2-3; D may be TRBD2 (6 bases). This CDR3 contains 13 residues. The germline V gene has CDR1 SGHVS and CDR2 FQNEAQ. V lost 3 bases and J 6 bases, leaving 10 bases between the germline ends. The CDR3 DNA follows: TGTGCCAGCAGCTTGCGGGATTCGGATACGCAGTATTTT. Translated: CASSLRDSDTQYF.

The V call is TRBV19, the J call TRBJ2-2; 9 bases are a match to TRBD2. The V segment lost 7 bases and the J segment 7 bases; nucleotides outside the gene matches: 7. CDR1 is LNHDA and CDR2 is SQIVND in the germline V gene (reference sequence). The CDR3 is 14 amino acids. The CDR3 loop is CASKVAGDHGELFF. The CDR3 nucleotides are TGTGCCAGTAAGGTAGCGGGAGATCACGGGGAGCTGTTTTTT.

The chain joins TRBV6-1 to TRBJ2-1; 8 positions agree with TRBD2. From germline, CDR1 is MNHNS and CDR2 SASEGT. The CDR3 has 13 amino acids. The V gene end was trimmed by 1 base and the J gene end by 15 bases; junction bases not matched to a gene: 8. DNA for the CDR3: TGTGCCAGCAGTGAAGAGTTGGTAGCGGGATGGTTCTTC. Its translation is CASSEELVAGWFF.

The chain combines TRBV30 with TRBJ1-5; 10 bases match TRBD1. From germline, CDR1 is GTSNPN and CDR2 SVGIG (reference sequence). This CDR3 has 11 amino acids. The CDR3 region has the DNA TGTGCGGGACAGGGGAACCAGCCCCAGCATTTT. Its protein product is CAGQGNQPQHF.

V and J are TRBV6-1 and TRBJ2-7, with TRBD1 identical over 7 bases. Trimming at V came to 6 bases and at J to 3 bases, leaving 8 bases not matched to a gene. Germline V gene data show CDR1 as MNHNS and CDR2 as SASEGT. The CDR3 covers 14 residues. The CDR3 region is CASRETGKIYEQYF. The CDR3 DNA reads as TGTGCCAGCAGAGAGACAGGGAAGATCTACGAGCAGTACTTC.

The chain has TRBV11-2 and TRBJ1-5, with D unresolved. Trimming cost V 5 bases and J 2 bases, with 10 bases left between them. The CDR3 spans 14 residues. CDR1 is SGHAT and CDR2 is FQNNGV in the germline V gene. The CDR3 nucleotides are TGTGCCAGCAGCCCGGGGTATGGCAATCAGCCCCAGCATTTT. This translates into CASSPGYGNQPQHF.

This clone has only one observation. The chain employs TRBV2 and TRBJ1-5; D is unclear. Germline-derived CDR1 and CDR2 are SNHLY and FYNNEI. Trimming removed 7 bases from V and 1 base from J, with 23 bases in between. The CDR3 runs 18 residues. The CDR3 sequence: CASTSSRQQRRSNQPQHF. The CDR3 nucleotides read TGTGCCAGCACCTCCTCCCGCCAGCAACGCAGGAGCAATCAGCCCCAGCATTTT.

V usage is TRBV30 and J usage is TRBJ2-7; D is possibly TRBD1 (5 bases). The CDR3 length is 11 residues. Germline-derived CDR1 and CDR2 are GTSNPN and SVGIG (reference sequence). Between the trimmed V and J ends, which lost 4 bases and 5 bases, there was a span of 9 bases. The CDR3 sequence is CAWKGYHEQYF. The CDR3 coding sequence is TGTGCCTGGAAGGGGTACCACGAGCAGTACTTC.

J is TRBJ2-3 and V is TRBV28; D gene unclear. V gave up 4 bases and J gave up 4 bases, with 6 bases separating them. The germline CDR1 and CDR2 sequences are MDHEN and SYDVKM. The CDR3 loop spans 12 amino acids. The CDR3 protein is CASSWPPDTQYF. The DNA of the CDR3 is TGTGCCAGCAGTTGGCCCCCAGATACGCAGTATTTT.

About this clone: A read error is possible here, since a much larger clone lies one base away. The chain joins TRBV6-4 to TRBJ2-1; 7 nucleotides agree with TRBD2. V shed 4 bases and J 0 bases; nucleotides not matched to a gene: 0. Germline values: CDR1 MRHNA, CDR2 SNTAGT. The length of the CDR3 is 14 residues. CDR3 amino acids: CASSGGSSYNEQFF. The CDR3 nucleotides read TGTGCCAGCAGTGGCGGGAGCTCCTACAATGAGCAGTTCTTC.

The table lists this clone with a few counts. This chain links TRBV2 with TRBJ1-1, with D unresolved. Germline V lookup: CDR1 SNHLY, CDR2 FYNNEI. The length of the CDR3 is 13 residues. V lost 6 bases and J 0 bases, leaving 8 bases between the germline ends. Here the CDR3 DNA reads TGTGCCAGCAGGCGGGGTATGAACACTGAAGCTTTCTTT. Translating gives CASRRGMNTEAFF.

The chain joins TRBV19 to TRBJ2-6; tentatively, D is TRBD1 (6 bases). Trimming left V 4 bases short and J 3 bases short, with 10 bases between. CDR3 length equals 15 residues. Germline V gives CDR1 LNHDA, CDR2 SQIVND (reference sequence). The CDR3 reads CASSNRGYGANVLTF. Here the CDR3 DNA reads TGTGCCAGTAGTAATAGGGGGTATGGGGCCAACGTCCTGACTTTC.

The chain recombines TRBV6-1 with TRBJ2-4; 8 nucleotides match TRBD1. Germline CDR1 and CDR2: MNHNS and SASEGT. V shed 7 bases and J 1 base; nucleotides not matched to a gene: 6. CDR3 length: 15 amino acids. Written as DNA, the CDR3 is TGTGCCAGCATGGACAGGGAAGGTGCCAAAAACATTCAGTACTTC. As protein: CASMDREGAKNIQYF.

The chain carries TRBV5-1 and TRBJ1-3; D gene unclear. Trimming pared 4 bases from V and 5 bases from J, leaving 16 bases between. CDR1 and CDR2 (germline): SGHRS, YFSETQ. This CDR3 is 15 amino acids long. CDR3: CASSPTGDLRNTIYF. In DNA form, the CDR3 reads TGCGCCAGCAGCCCGACGGGTGATTTGCGAAACACCATATATTTT.

The gene calls are TRBV6-1 and TRBJ2-7; D may be TRBD2 (5 bases). V was shortened by 4 bases and J by 0 bases, with 10 bases between the two germline ends. The germline gives CDR1 MNHNS, CDR2 SASEGT. The CDR3 covers 14 residues. CDR3 protein: CASSGQRSSYEQYF. Written as DNA, the CDR3 is TGTGCCAGCAGTGGCCAGCGGAGCTCCTACGAGCAGTACTTC.

The chain has TRBV4-1 and TRBJ1-5; D gene ambiguous. The V end was cut by 0 bases, the J end by 1 base, with 7 bases between. The CDR3 spans 15 residues. Germline CDR1 MGHRA, CDR2 YSYEKL. The CDR3 region is CASSQDDWSNQPQHF. The CDR3 DNA is TGCGCCAGCAGCCAAGACGACTGGAGCAATCAGCCCCAGCATTTT.

The genes are TRBV29-1 and TRBJ1-1; the match to TRBD1 covers 7 bases. CDR3 length: 14 residues. CDR1 and CDR2 from the germline V gene are SQVTM and ANQGSEA. With 4 bases clipped from V and 1 base from J, the junction kept 6 bases outside the gene matches. The DNA of the CDR3 is TGCAGCGTTGTGGCCAGGGACAGGAACACTGAAGCTTTCTTT. It yields the protein CSVVARDRNTEAFF.

The CDR3 DNA follows: TGTGCCAGTAGTAGGAGGTGGGGGACTACCACAAATCCTGAGCAGTTCTTC. This translates into CASSRRWGTTTNPEQFF. The rearrangement links TRBV19 to TRBJ2-1; 7 bases fit TRBD2. The CDR3 contains 17 residues. The germline V gene encodes CDR1 LNHDA and CDR2 SQIVND (reference sequence). Trimming cost V 4 bases and J 9 bases; bases outside gene matches: 18.

The chain joins TRBV4-1 to TRBJ1-5, with D hard to call. Germline values: CDR1 MGHRA, CDR2 YSYEKL. V lost 4 bases and J lost 7, with 11 bases in between. The CDR3 is 13 amino acids. Written as DNA, the CDR3 is TGCGCCAGCAGCCTTCTCGACAAGCAGCCCCAGCATTTT. Its protein is CASSLLDKQPQHF.

This sequence joins TRBV9 and TRBJ2-1; a weak D match, TRBD2 (5 bases). In germline, CDR1 is SGDLS, CDR2 YYNGEE. The CDR3 sequence is 15 residues long. Deletions cut 0 bases from V and 6 bases from J, with 13 bases between. The CDR3 spells CASSVERVRANEQFF. CDR3 DNA: TGTGCCAGCAGCGTAGAGAGGGTCAGAGCCAATGAGCAGTTCTTC.

This chain uses TRBV5-4 with TRBJ2-1, with a tentative D call TRBD1 (5 bases). The CDR3 totals 17 residues. Germline loops: CDR1 SGHNT, CDR2 YYREEE (reference sequence). V was shortened by 1 base and J by 0 bases, with 14 bases between the two germline ends. CDR3 amino acids: CASSLSPDTISYNEQFF. CDR3 DNA sequence: TGTGCCAGCAGCTTGAGTCCGGACACCATCTCCTACAATGAGCAGTTCTTC.

V is TRBV5-4 and J is TRBJ1-5; D not certain. The V gene lost 0 bases and the J gene lost 10 bases, with 8 bases spanning the gap. In germline, CDR1 is SGHNT, CDR2 YYREEE (reference sequence). The CDR3 is made up of 12 amino acids. CDR3 coding DNA: TGTGCCAGCAGCTTGGGACGCGGTCCCCAGCATTTT. Protein sequence: CASSLGRGPQHF.

The rearrangement joins TRBV10-1 to TRBJ2-7, with 8 bases matching TRBD2. This CDR3 region has 16 residues. Trimming at V came to 2 bases and at J to 6 bases, leaving 12 bases not matched to a gene. The germline V gene encodes CDR1 WNHNN and CDR2 SYGVQD (reference sequence). In nucleotides, the CDR3 is TGCGCCAGCAGTGAGAGAGTAAGCGGGAGCGTTTCCGAGCAGTACTTC. It specifies CASSERVSGSVSEQYF.

Only a few counts were recorded for this clone. The gene calls are TRBV7-3 and TRBJ2-5; 10 bases align to TRBD2. Germline loops: CDR1 SGHTA, CDR2 FQGTGA. The J segment lost 2 bases and the V segment lost 5 bases, leaving 8 bases of the junction unmatched. The CDR3 length is 16 residues. The CDR3 is CASSPGLALGQETQYF. CDR3 nucleotides: TGTGCCAGCAGCCCGGGACTAGCGTTAGGGCAAGAGACCCAGTACTTC.

This clone was recorded a few times. V is TRBV30 and J is TRBJ2-3; 11 nucleotides line up with TRBD1. The V and J ends lost 2 bases and 5 bases, in that order; junction bases with no gene match: 9. CDR1 GTSNPN and CDR2 SVGIG come from the germline V gene (reference sequence). This CDR3 has 16 residues. The CDR3 here is CAWSFPGQGVGDTQYF. The CDR3 DNA is TGTGCCTGGAGTTTCCCGGGACAGGGGGTAGGAGATACGCAGTATTTT.